The present TCR beta chain was sequenced within a study of T cells after yellow fever vaccination. This clonotype has a count of ten or more. Its specificity is unknown. The authors made TCR cDNA by 5'RACE template switching, adding a universal primer site and UMIs. Each CDR3 protein is one row after TCRdb ran MiXCR on the 5' RACE reads. The sample has fewer than 350,000 distinct CDR3 sequences, more than 3% seen once. This CDR3 contains 15 residues. The germline gives CDR1 LGHNA, CDR2 YSLEER. Trimming shortened V by 1 base and J by 4 bases, and 13 bases separated the two germline ends. The study, taken as a whole, reports: The secondary response peaked faster, at day 5 versus 15, but was weaker. Post-booster reappearance was seen for most primary-vaccination clones (just under 97% CD4, roughly 86% CD8). Abundant bulk-population clonotypes could contaminate the FACS-sorted repertoires.

Sequencing used PBMCs, obtained on the day of the yellow fever booster vaccination. The sequence came from a man between 18 and 29 years old who received the YFV17D yellow fever vaccine. The chain uses TRBV4-3 and TRBJ1-2; D is undetermined. CDR3 in amino acids: CASSQGGGDRYGYTF. CDR3 DNA sequence: TGCGCCAGCAGCCAAGGGGGAGGTGACCGCTATGGCTACACCTTC.